In this sample, the clone carrying this TCR beta chain turned up once. The sample comes from a study of T cell responses to AZD1222 COVID-19 vaccine. Sequencing used immunoSEQ multiplex PCR; TCRdb keeps in-frame clones, though not all of them. Of 90,000 to 120,000 clones in the sample, 92% were seen once. Germline V gene data show CDR1 as LNHNV and CDR2 as YYDKDF (reference sequence). The ends were cut back, 1 base at V and 0 bases at J, with 22 bases in the middle. The CDR3 has 19 amino acids. The source is an adult who received the AZD1222 COVID-19 vaccine. This sequence joins TRBV15 and TRBJ2-7; TRBD1 is a possible D gene (5 bases). The specimen comprised peripheral blood, sampled 28 days after the second AZD1222 dose. DNA of the CDR3: TGTGCCACCAGCAGAGCCCGGCACAGGCAGGCCGTATACTCCTACGAGCAGTACTTC. Residues: CATSRARHRQAVYSYEQYF.